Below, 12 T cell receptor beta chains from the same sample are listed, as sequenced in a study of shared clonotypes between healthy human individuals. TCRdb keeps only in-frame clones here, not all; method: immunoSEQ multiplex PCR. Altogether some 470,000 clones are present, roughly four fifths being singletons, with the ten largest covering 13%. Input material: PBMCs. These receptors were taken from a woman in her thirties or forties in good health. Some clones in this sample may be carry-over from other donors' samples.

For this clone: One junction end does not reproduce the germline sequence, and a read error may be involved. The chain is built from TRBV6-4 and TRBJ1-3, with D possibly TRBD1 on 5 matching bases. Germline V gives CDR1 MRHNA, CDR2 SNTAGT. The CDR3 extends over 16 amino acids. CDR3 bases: TGTGCCAGCAGTTACTCGGGGACGGGGGCTGGAAACACCATATATTTT. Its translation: CASSYSGTGAGNTIYF.

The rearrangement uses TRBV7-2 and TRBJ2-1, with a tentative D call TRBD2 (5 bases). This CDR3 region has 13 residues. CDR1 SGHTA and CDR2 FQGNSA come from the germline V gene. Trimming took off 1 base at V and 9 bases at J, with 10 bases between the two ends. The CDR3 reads CASSLDPEGEQFF. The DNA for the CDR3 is TGTGCCAGCAGCTTAGACCCCGAGGGTGAGCAGTTCTTC.

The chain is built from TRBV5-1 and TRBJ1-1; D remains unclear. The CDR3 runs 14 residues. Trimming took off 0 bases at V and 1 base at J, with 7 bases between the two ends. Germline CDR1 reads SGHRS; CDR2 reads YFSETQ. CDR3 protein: CASSLAAANTEAFF. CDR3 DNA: TGCGCCAGCAGCTTGGCCGCAGCGAACACTGAAGCTTTCTTT.

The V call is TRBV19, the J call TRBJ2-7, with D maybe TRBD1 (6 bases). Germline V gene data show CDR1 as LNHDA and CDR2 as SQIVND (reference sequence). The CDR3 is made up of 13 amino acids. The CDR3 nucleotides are TGTGTTTCGGGAAGGGACATCTCCTACGAGCAGTACTTC. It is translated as CVSGRDISYEQYF.

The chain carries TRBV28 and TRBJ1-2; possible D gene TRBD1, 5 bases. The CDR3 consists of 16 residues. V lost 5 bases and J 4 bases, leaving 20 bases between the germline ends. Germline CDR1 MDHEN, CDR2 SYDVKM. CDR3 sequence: CASSPTGPRRPYGYTF. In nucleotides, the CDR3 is TGTGCCAGCAGTCCAACGGGACCGAGGCGTCCCTATGGCTACACCTTC.

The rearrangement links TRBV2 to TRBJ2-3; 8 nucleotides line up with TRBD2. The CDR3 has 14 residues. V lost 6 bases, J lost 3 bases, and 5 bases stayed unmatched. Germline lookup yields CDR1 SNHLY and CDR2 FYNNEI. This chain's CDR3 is CASSKGLDTDTQYF. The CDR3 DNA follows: TGTGCCAGCAGCAAGGGACTAGATACAGATACGCAGTATTTT.

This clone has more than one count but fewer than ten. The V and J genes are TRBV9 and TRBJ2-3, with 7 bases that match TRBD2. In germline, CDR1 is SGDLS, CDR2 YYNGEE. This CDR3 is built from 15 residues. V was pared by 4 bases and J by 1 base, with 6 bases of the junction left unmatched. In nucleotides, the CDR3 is TGTGCCAGCAGCACACGACTAGCCGGCACAGATACGCAGTATTTT. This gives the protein CASSTRLAGTDTQYF.

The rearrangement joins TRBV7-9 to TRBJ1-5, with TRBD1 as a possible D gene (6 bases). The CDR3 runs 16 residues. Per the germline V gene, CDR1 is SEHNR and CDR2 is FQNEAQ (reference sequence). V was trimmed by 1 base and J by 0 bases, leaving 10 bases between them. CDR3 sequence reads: CASSLGQGSSNQPQHF. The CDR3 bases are TGTGCCAGCAGCTTAGGCCAGGGGAGTAGCAATCAGCCCCAGCATTTT.

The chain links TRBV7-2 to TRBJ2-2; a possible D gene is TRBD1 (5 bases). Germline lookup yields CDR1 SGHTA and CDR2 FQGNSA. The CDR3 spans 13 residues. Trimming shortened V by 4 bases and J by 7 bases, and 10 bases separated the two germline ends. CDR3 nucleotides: TGTGCCAGCAGCTCCCAGGGAAGCGGGGAGCTGTTTTTT. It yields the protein CASSSQGSGELFF.

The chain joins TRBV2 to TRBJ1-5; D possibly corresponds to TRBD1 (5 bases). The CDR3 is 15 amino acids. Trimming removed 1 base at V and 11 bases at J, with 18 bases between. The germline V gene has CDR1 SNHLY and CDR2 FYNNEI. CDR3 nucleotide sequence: TGTGCCAGCAGTGAAGTGGAGGGGCCTCGAGGGGCCCAGCATTTT. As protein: CASSEVEGPRGAQHF.

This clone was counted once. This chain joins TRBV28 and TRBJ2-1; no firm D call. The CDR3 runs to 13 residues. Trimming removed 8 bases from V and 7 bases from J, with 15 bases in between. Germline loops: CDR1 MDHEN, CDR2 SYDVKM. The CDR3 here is CASLRGGVNEQFF. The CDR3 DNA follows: TGTGCCAGCCTCCGAGGCGGAGTGAATGAGCAGTTCTTC. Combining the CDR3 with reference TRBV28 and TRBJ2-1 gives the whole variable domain DVKVTQSSRYLVKRTGEKVFLECVQDMDHENMFWYRQDPGLGLRLIYFSYDVKMKEKGDIPEGYSVSREKKERFSLILESASTNQTSMYLCASLRGGVNEQFFGPGTRLTVL.

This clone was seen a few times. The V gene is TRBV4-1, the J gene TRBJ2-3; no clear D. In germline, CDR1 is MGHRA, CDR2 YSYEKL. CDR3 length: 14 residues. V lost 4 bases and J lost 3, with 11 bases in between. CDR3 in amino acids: CASSPTRPTDTQYF. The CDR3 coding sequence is TGCGCCAGCAGCCCGACCCGGCCTACAGATACGCAGTATTTT.